This TCR beta chain was documented in a study of siplizumab effects on memory and regulatory T cells. CDR1 SGHNT and CDR2 YYREEE come from the germline V gene (reference sequence). Trimming took off 2 bases at V and 3 bases at J, with 15 bases between the two ends. This CDR3 spans 15 amino acids. This clone appeared a single time. Clones were sequenced by immunoSEQ multiplex PCR, and TCRdb holds only the in-frame ones, with some missing. The sample has over 95,000 clones, approximately 92% seen once; the top ten hold around 0.16%. The specimen sequenced was non-Treg CD4+ T cells sorted from blood. This rearrangement joins TRBV5-4 to TRBJ2-7; D might be TRBD1 (5 bases). This receptor was taken from a human donor in good health. The CDR3 loop reads CASSFSLDQGYEQYF. CDR3 DNA: TGTGCCAGCAGCTTTTCTCTTGACCAGGGCTACGAGCAGTACTTC.